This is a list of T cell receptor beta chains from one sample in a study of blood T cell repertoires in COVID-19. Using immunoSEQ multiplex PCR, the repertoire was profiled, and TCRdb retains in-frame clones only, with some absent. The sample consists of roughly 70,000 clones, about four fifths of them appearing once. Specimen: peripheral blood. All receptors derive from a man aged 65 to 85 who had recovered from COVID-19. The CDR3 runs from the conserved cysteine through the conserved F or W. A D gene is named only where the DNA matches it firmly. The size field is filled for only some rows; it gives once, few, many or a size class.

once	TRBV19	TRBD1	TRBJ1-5	CASSMAGTENQPQHF	TGTGCCAGTAGTATGGCCGGGACAGAAAATCAGCCCCAGCATTTT
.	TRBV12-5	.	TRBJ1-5	CASGGGRGNQPQHF	TGTGCTAGTGGTGGAGGGAGGGGCAATCAGCCCCAGCATTTT
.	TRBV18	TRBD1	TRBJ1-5	CASSPDRGHNQPQHF	TGTGCCAGCTCTCCGGACAGGGGCCATAATCAGCCCCAGCATTTT
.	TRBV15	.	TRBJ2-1	CATSRRRQGNEQFF	TGTGCCACCAGCAGACGAAGGCAGGGCAATGAGCAGTTCTTC
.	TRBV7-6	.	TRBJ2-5	CASSSYRRQETQYF	TGTGCCAGCAGCTCTTACAGGAGACAAGAGACCCAGTACTTC
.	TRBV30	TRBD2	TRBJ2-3	CAWGGGGDGTQYF	TGTGCCTGGGGCGGGGGGGGAGATGGTACGCAGTATTTT
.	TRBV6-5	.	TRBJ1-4	CASSYSSGRGEKLFF	TGTGCCAGCAGTTACTCGAGCGGCAGGGGTGAAAAACTGTTTTTT
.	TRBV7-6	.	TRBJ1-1	CASSQNPDTEAFF	TGTGCCAGCAGCCAAAATCCGGACACTGAAGCTTTCTTT
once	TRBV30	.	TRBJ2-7	CAWSVGQGTEQYF	TGTGCCTGGAGTGTCGGTCAGGGAACCGAGCAGTACTTC
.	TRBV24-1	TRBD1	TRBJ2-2	CATSETTGVGGELFF	TGTGCCACCAGTGAGACTACAGGGGTGGGCGGGGAGCTGTTTTTT
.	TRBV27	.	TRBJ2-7	CASSPSGRGEQYF	TGTGCCAGCAGCCCCTCGGGCAGGGGCGAGCAGTACTTC
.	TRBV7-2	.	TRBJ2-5	CASSYRGTLQETQYF	TGTGCCAGCAGCTATAGGGGGACATTGCAAGAGACCCAGTACTTC
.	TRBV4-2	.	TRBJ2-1	CASSQVVGGSTYNEQFF	TGTGCCAGCAGCCAAGTCGTGGGAGGATCAACCTACAATGAGCAGTTCTTC
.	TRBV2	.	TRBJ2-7	CASKSDPVVVQYF	TGTGCCAGCAAGAGCGACCCCGTAGTCGTGCAGTACTTC
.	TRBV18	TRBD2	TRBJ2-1	CASSPGLGGLAGQKGYNEQFF	TGTGCCAGCTCACCCGGGCTCGGGGGACTAGCGGGTCAAAAAGGTTACAATGAGCAGTTCTTC
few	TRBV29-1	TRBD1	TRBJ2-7	CSVGQGHEQYF	TGCAGCGTTGGACAGGGCCACGAGCAGTACTTC
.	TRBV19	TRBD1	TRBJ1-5	CASRTDRPGDQPQHF	TGTGCCAGTAGGACGGACAGGCCAGGAGATCAGCCCCAGCATTTT
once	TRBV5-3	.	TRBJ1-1	CARSLGVNTEAFF	TGTGCCAGAAGCTTGGGCGTGAACACTGAAGCTTTCTTT
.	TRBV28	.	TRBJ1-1	CASSLSPQNTEAFF	TGTGCCAGCAGTTTATCCCCCCAGAACACTGAAGCTTTCTTT
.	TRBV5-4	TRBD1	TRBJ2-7	CASSLEGQGPYEQYF	TGTGCCAGCAGCTTGGAAGGACAGGGACCGTACGAGCAGTACTTC
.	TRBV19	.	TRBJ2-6	CASSMRAAFPGANVLTF	TGTGCCAGTAGTATGAGGGCCGCGTTTCCTGGGGCCAACGTCCTGACTTTC
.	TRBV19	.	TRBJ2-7	CASSRTIDYEQYF	TGTGCCAGTAGTAGGACAATCGACTACGAGCAGTACTTC
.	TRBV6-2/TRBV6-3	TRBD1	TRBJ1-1	CASSYLKVRDRGRGTEAFF	TGTGCCAGCAGTTACTTAAAAGTACGGGACAGGGGGCGCGGCACTGAAGCTTTCTTT
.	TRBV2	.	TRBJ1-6	CASSALGAGYNSPLHF	TGTGCCAGCAGTGCATTGGGGGCAGGATATAATTCACCCCTCCACTTT
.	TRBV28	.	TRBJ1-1	CASTQSGTQLYEAFF	TGTGCCAGCACCCAGAGCGGAACGCAGCTTTATGAAGCTTTCTTT
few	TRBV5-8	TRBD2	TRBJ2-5	CASSRGTSGRETQYF	TGTGCCAGCAGCAGAGGGACTAGCGGGAGGGAGACCCAGTACTTC
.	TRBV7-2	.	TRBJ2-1	CASSLAAGGNNEQFF	TGTGCCAGCAGCTTAGCCGCGGGCGGGAACAATGAGCAGTTCTTC
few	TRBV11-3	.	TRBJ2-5	CASTYLGETQYF	TGTGCCAGCACTTATCTCGGGGAGACCCAGTACTTC
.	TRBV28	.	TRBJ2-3	CASSRTRTSTDTQYF	TGTGCCAGCAGTAGAACTAGAACCAGCACAGATACGCAGTATTTT
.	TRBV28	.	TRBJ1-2	CASTPGATYGYTF	TGTGCCAGCACACCGGGAGCAACCTATGGCTACACCTTC
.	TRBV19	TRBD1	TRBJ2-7	CATRQGGTGEQYF	TGTGCCACACGACAGGGGGGAACTGGCGAGCAGTACTTC
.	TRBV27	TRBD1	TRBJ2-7	CASSFSMGQEGIYEQYF	TGTGCCAGCAGTTTCTCGATGGGACAGGAGGGGATCTACGAGCAGTACTTC
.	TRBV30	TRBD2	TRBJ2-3	CAIEISGGPPDTQYF	TGTGCCATCGAGATCTCGGGGGGGCCCCCAGATACGCAGTATTTT
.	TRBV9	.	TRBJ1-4	CASSAGQGPEKLFF	TGTGCCAGCAGCGCCGGGCAGGGCCCAGAAAAACTGTTTTTT
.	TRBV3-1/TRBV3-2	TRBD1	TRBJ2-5	CASSLGTGDLETQYF	TGTGCCAGCAGCCTCGGGACAGGGGATCTGGAGACCCAGTACTTC
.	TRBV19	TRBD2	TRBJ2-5	CASSTRAGGIQETQYF	TGTGCCAGTAGTACCCGAGCGGGAGGGATACAAGAGACCCAGTACTTC
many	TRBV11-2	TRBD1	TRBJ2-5	CASSLTGEETQYF	TGTGCCAGCAGCCTAACAGGGGAAGAGACCCAGTACTTC
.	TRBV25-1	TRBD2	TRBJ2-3	CASSEYLRGGADTQYF	TGTGCCAGCAGTGAATATCTTCGGGGGGGCGCAGATACGCAGTATTTT
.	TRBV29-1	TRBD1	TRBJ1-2	CSVEVGTGVGYTF	TGCAGCGTTGAGGTGGGGACAGGGGTAGGCTACACCTTC
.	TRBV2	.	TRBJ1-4	CASSATGTNEKLFF	TGTGCCAGCAGTGCCACAGGGACTAATGAAAAACTGTTTTTT
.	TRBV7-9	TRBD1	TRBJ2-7	CASSRLGQGSDEQYF	TGTGCCAGCAGCCGGTTGGGACAGGGGAGCGACGAGCAGTACTTC
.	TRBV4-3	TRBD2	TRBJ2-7	CASSQVLAGGTYEQYF	TGCGCCAGCAGCCAAGTGTTAGCGGGAGGAACCTACGAGCAGTACTTC
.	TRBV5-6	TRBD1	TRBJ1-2	CASSVRQGDGYTF	TGTGCCAGCAGCGTACGACAGGGGGATGGCTACACCTTC
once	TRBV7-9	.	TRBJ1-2	CASSVHRAGYTF	TGTGCCAGCAGCGTCCACAGGGCGGGCTACACCTTC
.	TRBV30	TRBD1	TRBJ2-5	CAWSGGAYRGRETQYF	TGTGCCTGGAGTGGGGGGGCCTACAGGGGGCGAGAGACCCAGTACTTC
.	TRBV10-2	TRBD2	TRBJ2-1	CASSAGTSYNEQFF	TGCGCCAGCTCAGCGGGGACGTCGTACAATGAGCAGTTCTTC
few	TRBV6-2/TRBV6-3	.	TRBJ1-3	CASSYSSTGWSVPGAGNTIYF	TGTGCCAGCAGTTACTCGTCTACAGGGTGGTCCGTTCCGGGCGCTGGAAACACCATATATTTT
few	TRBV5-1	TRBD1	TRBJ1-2	CASTLGQGEGYTF	TGCGCCAGCACACTAGGACAGGGAGAAGGCTACACCTTC
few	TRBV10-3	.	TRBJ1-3	CAIGAGGNTIYF	TGTGCCATCGGGGCAGGAGGAAACACCATATATTTT
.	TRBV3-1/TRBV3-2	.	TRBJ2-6	CASSQSQGGSGANVLTF	TGTGCCAGCAGCCAAAGTCAGGGGGGCTCTGGGGCCAACGTCCTGACTTTC
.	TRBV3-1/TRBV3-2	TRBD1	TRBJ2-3	CASNRQGRTDTQYF	TGTGCCAGCAACCGACAGGGGCGGACAGATACGCAGTATTTT
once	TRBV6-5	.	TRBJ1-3	CASTLAGNTIYF	TGTGCCAGCACTCTCGCGGGAAACACCATATATTTT
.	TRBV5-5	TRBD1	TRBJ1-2	CASSEIWGQGRLGYTF	TGTGCCAGCAGCGAAATTTGGGGACAGGGGCGCTTGGGCTACACCTTC
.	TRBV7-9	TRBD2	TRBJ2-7	CASSAVGGLHEQYF	TGTGCCAGCAGCGCCGTCGGGGGGTTGCACGAGCAGTACTTC
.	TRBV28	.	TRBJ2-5	CASSSQGTQYF	TGTGCCAGCAGTAGTCAGGGGACCCAGTACTTC
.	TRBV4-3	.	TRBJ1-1	CASSQGAGDMNTEAFF	TGCGCCAGCAGCCAAGGGGCAGGGGACATGAACACTGAAGCTTTCTTT
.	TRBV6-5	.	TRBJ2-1	CASRGDYNEQFF	TGTGCCAGCAGAGGAGATTACAATGAGCAGTTCTTC
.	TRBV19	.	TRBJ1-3	CASSDIRRGIGNTIYF	TGTGCCAGCAGTGACATACGAAGGGGGATTGGAAACACCATATATTTT